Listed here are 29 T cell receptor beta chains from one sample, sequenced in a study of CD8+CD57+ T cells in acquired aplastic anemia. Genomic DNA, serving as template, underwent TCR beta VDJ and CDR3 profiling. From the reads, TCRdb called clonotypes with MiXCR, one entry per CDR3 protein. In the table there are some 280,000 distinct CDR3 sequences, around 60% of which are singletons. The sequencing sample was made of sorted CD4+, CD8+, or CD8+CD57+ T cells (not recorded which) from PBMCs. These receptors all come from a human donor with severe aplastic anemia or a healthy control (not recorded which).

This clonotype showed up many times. The CDR3 protein is CASSVSSQETQYF. CDR3 nucleotides: TGTGCCAGCAGCGTAAGCAGCCAAGAGACCCAGTACTTC. The chain links TRBV9 to TRBJ2-5; D not certain. CDR3 length equals 13 residues. Germline V gives CDR1 SGDLS, CDR2 YYNGEE. The germline V and J ends were trimmed by 1 base and 1 base, with 5 bases remaining between them.

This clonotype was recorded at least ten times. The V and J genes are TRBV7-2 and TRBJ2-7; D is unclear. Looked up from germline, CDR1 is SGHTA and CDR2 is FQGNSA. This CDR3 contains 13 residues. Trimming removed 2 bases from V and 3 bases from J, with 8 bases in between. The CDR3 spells CASSLSPRYEQYF. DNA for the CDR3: TGTGCCAGCAGCTTATCTCCACGCTACGAGCAGTACTTC.

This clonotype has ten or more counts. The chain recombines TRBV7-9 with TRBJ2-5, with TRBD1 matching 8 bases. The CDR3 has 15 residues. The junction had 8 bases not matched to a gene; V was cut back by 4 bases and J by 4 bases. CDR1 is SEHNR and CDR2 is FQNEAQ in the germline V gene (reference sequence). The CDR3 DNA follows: TGTGCCAGCAGCTCGGGACAGGCTAGGGGAGAGACCCAGTACTTC. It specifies CASSSGQARGETQYF.

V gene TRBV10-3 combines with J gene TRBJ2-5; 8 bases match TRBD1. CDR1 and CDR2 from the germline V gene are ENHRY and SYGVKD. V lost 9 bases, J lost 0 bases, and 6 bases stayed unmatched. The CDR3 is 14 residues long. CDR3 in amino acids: CAIGTGGYQETQYF. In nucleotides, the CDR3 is TGTGCCATTGGGACAGGCGGGTACCAAGAGACCCAGTACTTC.

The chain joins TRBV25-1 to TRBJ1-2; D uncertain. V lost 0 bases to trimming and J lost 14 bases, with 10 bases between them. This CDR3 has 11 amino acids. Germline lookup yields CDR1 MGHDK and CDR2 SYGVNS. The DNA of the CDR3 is TGTGCCAGCAGTGAATACGAAGACCCGACCTTC. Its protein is CASSEYEDPTF.

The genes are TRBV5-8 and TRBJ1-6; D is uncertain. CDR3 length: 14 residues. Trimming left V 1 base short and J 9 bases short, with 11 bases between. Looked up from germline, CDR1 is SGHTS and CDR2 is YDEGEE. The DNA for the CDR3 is TGTGCCAGCAGCTTGAGCCGGGGAGGTTCACCCCTCCACTTT. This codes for CASSLSRGGSPLHF.

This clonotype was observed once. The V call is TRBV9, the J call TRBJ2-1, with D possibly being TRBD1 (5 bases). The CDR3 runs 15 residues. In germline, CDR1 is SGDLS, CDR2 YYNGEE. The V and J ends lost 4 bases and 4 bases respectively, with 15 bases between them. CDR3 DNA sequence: TGTGCCAGCAGCCCCAAGGCAGGGATGTACAATGAGCAGTTCTTC. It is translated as CASSPKAGMYNEQFF.

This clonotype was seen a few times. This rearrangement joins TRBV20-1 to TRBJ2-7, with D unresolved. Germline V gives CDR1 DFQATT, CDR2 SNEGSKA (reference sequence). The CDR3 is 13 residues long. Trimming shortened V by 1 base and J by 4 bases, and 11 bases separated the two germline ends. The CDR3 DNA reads TGCAGTGCTAGAGGCAGGAAAATTTACGAGCAGTACTTC. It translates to CSARGRKIYEQYF.

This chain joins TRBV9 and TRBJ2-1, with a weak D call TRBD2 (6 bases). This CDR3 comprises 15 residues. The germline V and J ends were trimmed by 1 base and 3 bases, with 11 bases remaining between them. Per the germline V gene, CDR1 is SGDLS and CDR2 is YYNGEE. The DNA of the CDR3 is TGTGCCAGCAGCGTAAATAGCGGCTACTACAATGAGCAGTTCTTC. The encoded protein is CASSVNSGYYNEQFF.

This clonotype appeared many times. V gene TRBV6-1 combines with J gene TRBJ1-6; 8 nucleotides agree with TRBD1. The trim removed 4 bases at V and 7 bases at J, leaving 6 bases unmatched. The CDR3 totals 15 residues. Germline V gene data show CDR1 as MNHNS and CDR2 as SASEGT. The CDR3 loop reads CASSVTGGRNSPLHF. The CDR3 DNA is TGTGCCAGCAGTGTAACAGGGGGGAGAAATTCACCCCTCCACTTT.

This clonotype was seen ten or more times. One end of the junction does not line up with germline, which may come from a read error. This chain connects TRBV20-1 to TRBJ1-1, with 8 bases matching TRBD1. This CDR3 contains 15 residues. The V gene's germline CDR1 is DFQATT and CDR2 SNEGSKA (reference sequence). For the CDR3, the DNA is TGCAGTGCTAGTGCCCTTCCAGGGGGCGCGACTGACGCTTTCTTT. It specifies CSASALPGGATDAFF.

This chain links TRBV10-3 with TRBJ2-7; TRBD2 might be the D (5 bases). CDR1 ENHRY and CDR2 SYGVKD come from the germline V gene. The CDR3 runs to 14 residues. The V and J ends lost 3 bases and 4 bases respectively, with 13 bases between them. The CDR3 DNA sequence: TGTGCCATCAGTGAACCGGGGTCCCCTTACGAGCAGTACTTC. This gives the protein CAISEPGSPYEQYF.

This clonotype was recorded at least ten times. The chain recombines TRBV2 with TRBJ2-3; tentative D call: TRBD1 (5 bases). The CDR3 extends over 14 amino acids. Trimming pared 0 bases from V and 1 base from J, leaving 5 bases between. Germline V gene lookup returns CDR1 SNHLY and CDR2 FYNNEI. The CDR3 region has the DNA TGTGCCAGCAGTGAAGCAGGGGGCACAGATACGCAGTATTTT. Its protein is CASSEAGGTDTQYF.

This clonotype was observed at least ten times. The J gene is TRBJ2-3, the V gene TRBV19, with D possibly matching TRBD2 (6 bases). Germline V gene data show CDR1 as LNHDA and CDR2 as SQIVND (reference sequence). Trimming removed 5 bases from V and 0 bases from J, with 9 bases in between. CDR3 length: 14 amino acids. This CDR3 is CASSPGTSTDTQYF. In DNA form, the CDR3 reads TGTGCCAGTAGTCCGGGGACTAGCACAGATACGCAGTATTTT.

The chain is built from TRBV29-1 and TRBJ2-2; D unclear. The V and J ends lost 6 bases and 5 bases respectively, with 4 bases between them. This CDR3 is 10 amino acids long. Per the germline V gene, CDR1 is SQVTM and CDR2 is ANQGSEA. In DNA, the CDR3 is TGCAGCGTCTTAACCGGGGAGCTGTTTTTT. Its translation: CSVLTGELFF.

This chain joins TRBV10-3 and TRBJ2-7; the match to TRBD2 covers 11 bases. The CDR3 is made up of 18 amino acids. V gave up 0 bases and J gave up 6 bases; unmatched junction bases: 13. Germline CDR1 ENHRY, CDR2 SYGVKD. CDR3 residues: CAISESWLAGGEPGEQYF. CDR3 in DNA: TGTGCCATCAGTGAGTCGTGGTTAGCGGGGGGGGAGCCGGGCGAGCAGTACTTC.

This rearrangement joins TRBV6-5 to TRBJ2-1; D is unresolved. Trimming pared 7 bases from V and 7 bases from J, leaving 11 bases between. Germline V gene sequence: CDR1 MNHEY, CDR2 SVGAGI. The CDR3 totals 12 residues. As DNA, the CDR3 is TGTGCCAGCACCAACCCCGGGAATGAGCAGTTCTTC. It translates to CASTNPGNEQFF.

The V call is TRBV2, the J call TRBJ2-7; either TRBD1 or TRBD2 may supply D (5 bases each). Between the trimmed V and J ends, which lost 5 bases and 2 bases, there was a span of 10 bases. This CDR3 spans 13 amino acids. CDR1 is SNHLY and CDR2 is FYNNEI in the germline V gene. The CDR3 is CASSHRDPYEQYV. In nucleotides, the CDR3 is TGTGCCAGCAGTCACCGGGACCCCTACGAGCAGTACGTC.

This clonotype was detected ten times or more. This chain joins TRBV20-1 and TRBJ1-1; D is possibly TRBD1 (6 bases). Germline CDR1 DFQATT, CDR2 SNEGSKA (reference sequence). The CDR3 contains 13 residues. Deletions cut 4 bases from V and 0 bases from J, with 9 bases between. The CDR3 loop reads CSATGQLNTEAFF. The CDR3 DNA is TGCAGTGCTACTGGACAGCTGAACACTGAAGCTTTCTTT.

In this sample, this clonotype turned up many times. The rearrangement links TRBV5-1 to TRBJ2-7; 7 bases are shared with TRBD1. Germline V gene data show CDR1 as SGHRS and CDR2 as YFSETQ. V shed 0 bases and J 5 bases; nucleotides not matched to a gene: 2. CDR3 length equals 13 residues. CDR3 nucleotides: TGCGCCAGCAGCTTGGGACAGGGCGACGAGCAGTACTTC. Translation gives CASSLGQGDEQYF.

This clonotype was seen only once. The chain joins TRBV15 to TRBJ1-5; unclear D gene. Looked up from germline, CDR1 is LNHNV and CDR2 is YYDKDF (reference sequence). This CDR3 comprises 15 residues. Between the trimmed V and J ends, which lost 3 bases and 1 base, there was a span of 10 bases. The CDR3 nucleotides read TGTGCCACCAGCAGGGACGCCCCGAGCAATCAGCCCCAGCATTTT. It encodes CATSRDAPSNQPQHF.

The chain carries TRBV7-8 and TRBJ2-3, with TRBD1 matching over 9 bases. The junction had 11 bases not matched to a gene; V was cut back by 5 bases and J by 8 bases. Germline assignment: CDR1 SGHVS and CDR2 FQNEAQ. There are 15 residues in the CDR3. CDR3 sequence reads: CASSGRTGDKATQYF. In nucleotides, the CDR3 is TGTGCCAGCAGCGGCCGGACAGGGGACAAAGCTACGCAGTATTTT.

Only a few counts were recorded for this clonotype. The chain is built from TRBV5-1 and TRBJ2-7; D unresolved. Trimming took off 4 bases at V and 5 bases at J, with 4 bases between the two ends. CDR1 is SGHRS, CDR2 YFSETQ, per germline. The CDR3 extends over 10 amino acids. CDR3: CASSRNEQYF. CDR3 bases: TGCGCCAGCAGCAGGAACGAGCAGTACTTC.

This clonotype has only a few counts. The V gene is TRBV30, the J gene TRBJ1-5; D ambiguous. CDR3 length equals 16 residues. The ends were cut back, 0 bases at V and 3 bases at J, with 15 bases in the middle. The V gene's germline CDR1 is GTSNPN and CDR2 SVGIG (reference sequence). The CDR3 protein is CAWSVSLTLANQPQHF. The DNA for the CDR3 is TGTGCCTGGAGTGTCTCGCTTACCCTCGCCAATCAGCCCCAGCATTTT.

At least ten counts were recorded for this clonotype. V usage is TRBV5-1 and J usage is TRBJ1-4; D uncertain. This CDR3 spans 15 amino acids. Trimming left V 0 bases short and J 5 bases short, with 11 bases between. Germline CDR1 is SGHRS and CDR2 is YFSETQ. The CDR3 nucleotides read TGCGCCAGCAGCTTGGCGTCGGGTGGGAATGAAAAACTGTTTTTT. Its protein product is CASSLASGGNEKLFF.

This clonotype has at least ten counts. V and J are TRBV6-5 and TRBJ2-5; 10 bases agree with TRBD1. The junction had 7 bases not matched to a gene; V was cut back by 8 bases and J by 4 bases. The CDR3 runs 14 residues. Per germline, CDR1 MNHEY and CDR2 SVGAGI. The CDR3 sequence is CASGSGDRGETQYF. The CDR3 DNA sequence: TGTGCCAGCGGATCGGGGGACAGGGGAGAGACCCAGTACTTC.

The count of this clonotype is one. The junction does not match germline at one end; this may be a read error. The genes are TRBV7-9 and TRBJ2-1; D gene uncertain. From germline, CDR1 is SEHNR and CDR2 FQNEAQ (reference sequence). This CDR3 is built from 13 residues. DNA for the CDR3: TGCGCCAGCAGCCAAACGGACCCCAATGAGCAGTTCTTC. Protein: CASSQTDPNEQFF.

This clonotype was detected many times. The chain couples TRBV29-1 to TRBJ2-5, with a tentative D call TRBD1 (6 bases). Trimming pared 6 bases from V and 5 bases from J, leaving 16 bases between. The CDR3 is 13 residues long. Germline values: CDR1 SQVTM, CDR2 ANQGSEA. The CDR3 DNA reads TGCAGCGTCGCTAACAGGGTCGGGGAGACCCAGTACTTC. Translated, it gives CSVANRVGETQYF.

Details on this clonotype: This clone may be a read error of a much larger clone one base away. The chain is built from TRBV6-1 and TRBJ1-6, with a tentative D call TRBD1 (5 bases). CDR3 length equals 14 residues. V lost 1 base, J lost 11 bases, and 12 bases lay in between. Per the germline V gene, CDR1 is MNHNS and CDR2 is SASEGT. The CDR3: CASSEVETGPPLHF. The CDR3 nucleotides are TGTGCCAGCAGTGAAGTCGAAACAGGTCCACCCCTCCACTTT.